These T cell receptor beta chains were read from a single sample in a study of T-cell reconstitution after alpha-beta-depleted transplantation in children. TCRdb analysed the PCR reads with MiXCR anew, one entry per CDR3 protein. The data hold 200,000 to 250,000 distinct CDR3 sequences, with about 11% observed a single time. The sequenced sample was PBMCs, obtained before TCRalphabeta/CD19-depleted stem cell transplant. These receptors came from a child younger than two with acute myeloid leukemia, due to receive a stem cell transplant. The CDR3 runs from the conserved cysteine through the conserved F or W. Fields, in order: D gene, V gene, J gene, clone size, CDR3 DNA, CDR3 protein. A D gene is named only where the DNA matches it firmly. Not all rows give a size; the values are once, few, many and, for expanded clones, a class.

NA,TRBV11-2,TRBJ2-3,many,TGTGCCAGCAGCTTAGTACTTCGTGTTGGCACAGATACGCAGTATTTT,CASSLVLRVGTDTQYF
NA,TRBV9,TRBJ1-1,many,TGTGCCAGCAGCGTAGGTTGGGGGAACACTGAAGCTTTCTTT,CASSVGWGNTEAFF
TRBD2,TRBV20-1,TRBJ2-3,many,TGCAGTGCTTCCCTGACTAGCCATCTCTCCACAGATACGCAGTATTTT,CSASLTSHLSTDTQYF
NA,TRBV6-2/TRBV6-3,TRBJ2-2,many,TGTGCCAGCAGTTACTCGATGCGGCGCGGGGAGCTGTTTTTT,CASSYSMRRGELFF
NA,TRBV12-1,TRBJ1-1,many,TGTGCCAGCAGCTTTTGGGGGAAGAACACTGAAGCTTTCTTT,CASSFWGKNTEAFF
NA,TRBV7-2,TRBJ2-7,many,TGTGCCAGCAGCTTAGCGGTCAGGGGATTCAACGAGCAGTACTTC,CASSLAVRGFNEQYF
TRBD1,TRBV2,TRBJ2-7,many,TGTGCCAGCAGTGATATCGACAGGGAGAATTACGAGCAGTACTTC,CASSDIDRENYEQYF
TRBD1,TRBV6-5,TRBJ1-1,NA,TGTGCCAGCAGCCGTGGGACAGGGGTAGGGAACACTGAAGCTTTCTTT,CASSRGTGVGNTEAFF
NA,TRBV20-1,TRBJ1-5,many,TGCAGTGCTAGAAGGCAGGGGAATCAGCCCCAGCATTTT,CSARRQGNQPQHF
TRBD1,TRBV30,TRBJ2-1,many,TGTGCCTGGATCGGGGACAGCTCCTACAATGAGCAGTTCTTC,CAWIGDSSYNEQFF
TRBD1,TRBV20-1,TRBJ1-2,many,TGCAGTGCTAGAGATCTTGGGACAGGACTCACCTTC,CSARDLGTGLTF
TRBD2,TRBV5-5,TRBJ2-3,NA,TGTGCCAGCAGCGGAAGACTAGCCGCTAGCACAGATACGCAGTATTTT,CASSGRLAASTDTQYF
NA,TRBV12-3/TRBV12-4,TRBJ2-1,few,TGTGCCAGCAGTTTGAGACCTATGAACAATGAGCAGTTCTTC,CASSLRPMNNEQFF
TRBD1,TRBV7-2,TRBJ1-5,many,TGTGCCAGCAGCTTATTGGACAGGGGGATCAATCAGCCCCAGCATTTT,CASSLLDRGINQPQHF
NA,TRBV6-2/TRBV6-3,TRBJ2-3,NA,TGTGCCAGCACCCCCCTGGGGGGCCGCACAGATACGCAGTATTTT,CASTPLGGRTDTQYF
TRBD1,TRBV5-1,TRBJ1-5,many,TGCGCCAGCAGCTTGCAGGGGGCGGATCAGCCCCAGCATTTT,CASSLQGADQPQHF